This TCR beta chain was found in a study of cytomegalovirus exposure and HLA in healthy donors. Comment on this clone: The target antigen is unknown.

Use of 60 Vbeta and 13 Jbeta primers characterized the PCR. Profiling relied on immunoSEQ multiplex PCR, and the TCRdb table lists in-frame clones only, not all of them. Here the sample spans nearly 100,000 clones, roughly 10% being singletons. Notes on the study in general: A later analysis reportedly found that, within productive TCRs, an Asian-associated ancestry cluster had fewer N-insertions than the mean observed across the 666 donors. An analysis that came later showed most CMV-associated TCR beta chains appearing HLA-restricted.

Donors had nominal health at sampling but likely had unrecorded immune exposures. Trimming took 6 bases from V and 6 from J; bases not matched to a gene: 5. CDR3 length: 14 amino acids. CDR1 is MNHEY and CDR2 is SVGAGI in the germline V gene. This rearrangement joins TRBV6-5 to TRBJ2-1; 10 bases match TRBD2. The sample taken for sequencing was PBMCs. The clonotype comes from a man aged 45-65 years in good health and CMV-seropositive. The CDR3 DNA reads TGTGCCAGCAGAGCGGGAGGGAATCGCAATGAGCAGTTCTTC. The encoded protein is CASRAGGNRNEQFF.